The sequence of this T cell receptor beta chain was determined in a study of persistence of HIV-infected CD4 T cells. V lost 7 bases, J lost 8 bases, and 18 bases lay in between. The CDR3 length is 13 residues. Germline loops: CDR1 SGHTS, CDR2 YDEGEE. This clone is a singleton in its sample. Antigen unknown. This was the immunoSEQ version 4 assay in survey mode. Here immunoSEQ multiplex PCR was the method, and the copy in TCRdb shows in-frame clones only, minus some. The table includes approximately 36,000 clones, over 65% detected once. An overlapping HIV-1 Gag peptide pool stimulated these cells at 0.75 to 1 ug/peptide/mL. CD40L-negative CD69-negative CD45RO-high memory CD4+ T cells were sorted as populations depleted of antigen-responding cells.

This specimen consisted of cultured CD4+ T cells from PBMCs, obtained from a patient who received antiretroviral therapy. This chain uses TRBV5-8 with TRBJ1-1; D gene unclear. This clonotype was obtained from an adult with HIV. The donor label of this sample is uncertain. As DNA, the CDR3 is TGTGCCAGCTCCTTTGGGTTGGGTACGGAAGCTTTCTTT. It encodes CASSFGLGTEAFF. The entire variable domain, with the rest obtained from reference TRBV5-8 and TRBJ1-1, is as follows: EAGVTQSPTHLIKTRGQQATLRCSPISGHTSVYWYQQALGLGLQFLLWYDEGEERNRGNFPPRFSGRQFPNYSSELNVNALELEDSALYLCASSFGLGTEAFFGQGTRLTVV.